The TCR beta chain under discussion was sequenced for a study of blood T cell repertoires in COVID-19. The wider study: Material from acute and convalescent COVID-19 was sourced from the United States, Italy and Spain. PBMCs, B-cell-depleted T cells, or T cells provided the cDNA or gDNA that made up the material.

Original handling: Using reference gene primer amplification, nucleated cell counts were estimated. The method was immunoSEQ multiplex PCR; TCRdb's version includes in-frame clones alone and lacks a portion of them. The V and J calls and clone size were taken over from that table, and D and trimming were inferred from the DNA. The profile shows 170,000 or so clones, over 75% of them singletons. The ends were cut back, 0 bases at V and 6 bases at J, with 12 bases in the middle. The CDR3 is made up of 14 amino acids. Germline CDR1 is SGDLS and CDR2 is YYNGEE. Specimen: peripheral blood. The J gene is TRBJ1-2, the V gene TRBV9, with D perhaps TRBD1 (6 bases). This TCR came from a man between 70 and 80 years old with active or convalescent COVID-19. The CDR3 loop is CASSVAPGADGYTF. The CDR3 DNA reads as TGTGCCAGCAGCGTAGCCCCAGGGGCCGATGGCTACACCTTC.